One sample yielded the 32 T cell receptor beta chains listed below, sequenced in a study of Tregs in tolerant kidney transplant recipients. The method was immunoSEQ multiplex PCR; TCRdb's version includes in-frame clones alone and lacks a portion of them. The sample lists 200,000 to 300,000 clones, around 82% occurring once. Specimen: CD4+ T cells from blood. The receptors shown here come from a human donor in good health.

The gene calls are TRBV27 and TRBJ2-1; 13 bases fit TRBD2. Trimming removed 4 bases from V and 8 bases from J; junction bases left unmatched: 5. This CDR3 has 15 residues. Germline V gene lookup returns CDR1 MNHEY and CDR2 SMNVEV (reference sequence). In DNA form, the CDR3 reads TGTGCCAGCAGTTCGGGACTAGCGGGATGGGATGAGCAGTTCTTC. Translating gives CASSSGLAGWDEQFF.

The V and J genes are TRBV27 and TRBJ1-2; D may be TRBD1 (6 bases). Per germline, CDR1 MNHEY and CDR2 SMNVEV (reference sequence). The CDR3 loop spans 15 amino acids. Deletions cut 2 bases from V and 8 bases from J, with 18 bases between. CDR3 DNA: TGTGCCAGCAGTTTAAGCACATTCGGGGGGCCGGGCTACACCTTC. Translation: CASSLSTFGGPGYTF.

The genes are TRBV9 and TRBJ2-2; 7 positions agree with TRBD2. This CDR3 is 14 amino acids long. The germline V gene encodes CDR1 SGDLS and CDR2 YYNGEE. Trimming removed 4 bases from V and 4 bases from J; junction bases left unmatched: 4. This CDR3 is CASSTSGATGELFF. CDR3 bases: TGTGCCAGCAGCACCAGCGGGGCCACCGGGGAGCTGTTTTTT.

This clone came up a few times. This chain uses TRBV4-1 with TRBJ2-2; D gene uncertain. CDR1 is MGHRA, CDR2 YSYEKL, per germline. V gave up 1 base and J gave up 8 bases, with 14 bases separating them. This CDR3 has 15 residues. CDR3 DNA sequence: TGCGCCAGCAGCCAAGGACCTTCTGGGTTGGGGGAGCTGTTTTTT. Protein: CASSQGPSGLGELFF.

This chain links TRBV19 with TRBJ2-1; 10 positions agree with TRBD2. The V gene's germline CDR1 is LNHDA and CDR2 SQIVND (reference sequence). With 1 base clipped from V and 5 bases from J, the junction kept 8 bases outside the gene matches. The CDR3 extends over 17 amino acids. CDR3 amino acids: CASSIAGLARRDNEQFF. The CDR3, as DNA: TGTGCCAGTAGTATAGCGGGACTAGCGAGAAGGGACAATGAGCAGTTCTTC.

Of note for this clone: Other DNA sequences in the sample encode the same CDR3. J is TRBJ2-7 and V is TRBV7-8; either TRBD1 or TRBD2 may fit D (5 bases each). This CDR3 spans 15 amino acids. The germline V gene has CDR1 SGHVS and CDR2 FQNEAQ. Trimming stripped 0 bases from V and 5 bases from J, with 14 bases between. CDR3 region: CASSLAWGSRDEQYF. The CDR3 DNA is TGTGCCAGCAGCTTAGCTTGGGGGAGTCGCGACGAGCAGTACTTC.

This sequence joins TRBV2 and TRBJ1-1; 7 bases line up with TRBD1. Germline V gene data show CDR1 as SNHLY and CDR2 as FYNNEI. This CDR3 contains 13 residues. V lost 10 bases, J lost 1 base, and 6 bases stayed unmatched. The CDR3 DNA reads TGTGCCACCTCGACAGGGACGAACACTGAAGCTTTCTTT. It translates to CATSTGTNTEAFF.

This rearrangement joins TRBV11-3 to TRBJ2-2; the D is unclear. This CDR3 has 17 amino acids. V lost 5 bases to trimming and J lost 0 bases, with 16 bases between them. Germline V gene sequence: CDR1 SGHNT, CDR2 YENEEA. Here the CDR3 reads CASSQGQQLANTGELFF. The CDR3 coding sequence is TGTGCCAGCAGCCAAGGCCAACAGCTAGCGAACACCGGGGAGCTGTTTTTT.

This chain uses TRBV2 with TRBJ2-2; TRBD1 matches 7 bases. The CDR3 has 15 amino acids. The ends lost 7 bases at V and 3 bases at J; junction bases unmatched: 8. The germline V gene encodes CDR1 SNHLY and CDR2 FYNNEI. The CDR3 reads CASKKRDRDTGELFF. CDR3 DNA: TGTGCCAGCAAAAAGAGGGACAGAGACACCGGGGAGCTGTTTTTT.

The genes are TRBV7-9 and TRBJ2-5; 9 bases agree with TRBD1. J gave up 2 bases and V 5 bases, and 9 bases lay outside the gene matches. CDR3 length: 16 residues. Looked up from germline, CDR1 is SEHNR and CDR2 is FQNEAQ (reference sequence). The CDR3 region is CASSLMGQGRQETQYF. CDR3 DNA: TGTGCCAGCAGCCTTATGGGACAGGGTAGGCAAGAGACCCAGTACTTC.

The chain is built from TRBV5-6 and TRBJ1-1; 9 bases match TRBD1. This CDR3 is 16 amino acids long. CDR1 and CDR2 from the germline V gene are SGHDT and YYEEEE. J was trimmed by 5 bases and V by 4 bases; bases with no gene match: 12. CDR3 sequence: CASSEEGQGKLTEAFF. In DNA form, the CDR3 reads TGTGCCAGCAGCGAGGAGGGACAGGGAAAGTTAACTGAAGCTTTCTTT.

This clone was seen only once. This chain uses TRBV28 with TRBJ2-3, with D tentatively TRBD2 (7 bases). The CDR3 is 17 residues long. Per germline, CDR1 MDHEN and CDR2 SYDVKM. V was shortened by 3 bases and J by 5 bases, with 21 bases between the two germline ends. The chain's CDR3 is CASSFLAGAIVGDTQYF. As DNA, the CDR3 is TGTGCCAGCAGTTTCCTTGCGGGGGCAATCGTAGGAGATACGCAGTATTTT.

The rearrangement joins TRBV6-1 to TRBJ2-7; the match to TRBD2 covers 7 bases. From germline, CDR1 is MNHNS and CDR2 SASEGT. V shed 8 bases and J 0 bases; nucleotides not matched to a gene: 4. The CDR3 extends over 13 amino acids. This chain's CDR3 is CASQRGGSYEQYF. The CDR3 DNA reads TGTGCCAGCCAACGCGGGGGCTCCTACGAGCAGTACTTC.

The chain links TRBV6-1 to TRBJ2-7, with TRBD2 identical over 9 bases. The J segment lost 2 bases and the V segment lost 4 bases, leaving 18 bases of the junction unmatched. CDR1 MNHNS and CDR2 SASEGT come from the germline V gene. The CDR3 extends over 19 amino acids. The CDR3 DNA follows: TGTGCCAGCAGTGCCTTCCGGGCCCCGATAGCGGGAGCCACCTACGAGCAGTACTTC. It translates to CASSAFRAPIAGATYEQYF.

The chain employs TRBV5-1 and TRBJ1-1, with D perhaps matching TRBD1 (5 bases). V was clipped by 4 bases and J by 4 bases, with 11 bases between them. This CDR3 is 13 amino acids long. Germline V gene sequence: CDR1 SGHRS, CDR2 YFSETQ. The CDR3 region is CASSLGGFTEAFF. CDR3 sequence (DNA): TGCGCCAGCAGCCTGGGGGGGTTCACTGAAGCTTTCTTT. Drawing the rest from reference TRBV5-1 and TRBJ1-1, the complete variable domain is KAGVTQTPRYLIKTRGQQVTLSCSPISGHRSVSWYQQTPGQGLQFLFEYFSETQRNKGNFPGRFSGRQFSNSRSEMNVSTLELGDSALYLCASSLGGFTEAFFGQGTRLTVV.

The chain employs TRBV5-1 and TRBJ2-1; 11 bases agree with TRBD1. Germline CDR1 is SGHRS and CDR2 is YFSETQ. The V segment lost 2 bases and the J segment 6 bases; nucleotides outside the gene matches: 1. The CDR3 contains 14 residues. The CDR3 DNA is TGCGCCAGCAGCTTAGGACAGGGGGCCAATGAGCAGTTCTTC. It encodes CASSLGQGANEQFF.

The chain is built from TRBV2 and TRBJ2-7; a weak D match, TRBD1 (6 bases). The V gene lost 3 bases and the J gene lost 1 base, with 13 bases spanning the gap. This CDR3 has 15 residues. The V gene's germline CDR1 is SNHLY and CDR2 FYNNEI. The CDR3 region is CASSDQGRVSYEQYF. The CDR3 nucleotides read TGTGCCAGCAGTGATCAGGGGCGGGTATCCTACGAGCAGTACTTC.

CDR3 bases: TGTGCCAGCAGCTTGCGGTGGGTGAACACTGAAGCTTTCTTT. It specifies CASSLRWVNTEAFF. The chain couples TRBV7-9 to TRBJ1-1; D unresolved. Per the germline V gene, CDR1 is SEHNR and CDR2 is FQNEAQ (reference sequence). The ends were cut back, 3 bases at V and 0 bases at J, with 8 bases in the middle. The CDR3 totals 14 residues.

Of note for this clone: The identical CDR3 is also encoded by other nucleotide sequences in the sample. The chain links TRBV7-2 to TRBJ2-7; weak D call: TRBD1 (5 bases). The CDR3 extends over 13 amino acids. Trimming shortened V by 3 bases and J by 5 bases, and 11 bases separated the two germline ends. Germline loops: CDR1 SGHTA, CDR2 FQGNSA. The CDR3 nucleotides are TGTGCCAGCAGCTTTGGCAGGGCAAACGAGCAGTACTTC. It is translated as CASSFGRANEQYF.

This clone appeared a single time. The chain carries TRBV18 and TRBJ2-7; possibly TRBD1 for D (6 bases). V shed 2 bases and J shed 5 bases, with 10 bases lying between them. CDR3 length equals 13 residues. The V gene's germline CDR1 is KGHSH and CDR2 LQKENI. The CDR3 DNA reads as TGTGCCAGCTCACCAGGGGGCCTCGACGAGCAGTACTTC. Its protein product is CASSPGGLDEQYF. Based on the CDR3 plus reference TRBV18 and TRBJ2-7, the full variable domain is NAGVMQNPRHLVRRRGQEARLRCSPMKGHSHVYWYRQLPEEGLKFMVYLQKENIIDESGMPKERFSAEFPKEGPSILRIQQVVRGDSAAYFCASSPGGLDEQYFGPGTRLTVT.

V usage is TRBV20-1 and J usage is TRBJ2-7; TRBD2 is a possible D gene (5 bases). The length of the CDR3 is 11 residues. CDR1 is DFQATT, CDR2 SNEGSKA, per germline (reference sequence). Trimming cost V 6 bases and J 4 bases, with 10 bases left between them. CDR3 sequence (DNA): TGCAGTGCCCCGGGAAAATACGAGCAGTACTTC. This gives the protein CSAPGKYEQYF.

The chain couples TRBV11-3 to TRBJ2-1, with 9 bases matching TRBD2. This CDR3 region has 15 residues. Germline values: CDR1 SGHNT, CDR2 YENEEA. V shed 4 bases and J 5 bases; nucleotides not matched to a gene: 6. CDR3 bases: TGTGCCAGCAGCTCCCCGACTAGCGGACACAATGAGCAGTTCTTC. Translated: CASSSPTSGHNEQFF.

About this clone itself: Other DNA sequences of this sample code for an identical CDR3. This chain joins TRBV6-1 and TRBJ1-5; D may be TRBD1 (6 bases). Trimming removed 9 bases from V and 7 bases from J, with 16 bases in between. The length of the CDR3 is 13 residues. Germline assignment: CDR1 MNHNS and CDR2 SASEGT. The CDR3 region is CASVQGVGQPQHF. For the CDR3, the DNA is TGTGCCAGTGTACAGGGAGTAGGGCAGCCCCAGCATTTT.

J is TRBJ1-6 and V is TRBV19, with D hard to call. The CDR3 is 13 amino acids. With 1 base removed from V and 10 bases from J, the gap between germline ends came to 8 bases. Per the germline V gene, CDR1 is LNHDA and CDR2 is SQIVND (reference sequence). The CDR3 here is CASSIGQASPLHF. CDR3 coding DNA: TGTGCCAGTAGTATAGGGCAGGCCTCACCCCTCCACTTT.

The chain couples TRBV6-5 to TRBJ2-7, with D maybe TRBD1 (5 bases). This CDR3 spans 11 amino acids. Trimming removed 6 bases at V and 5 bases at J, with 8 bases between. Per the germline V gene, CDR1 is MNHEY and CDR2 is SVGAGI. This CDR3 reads CASRTVNEQYF. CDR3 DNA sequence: TGTGCCAGCAGGACAGTTAACGAGCAGTACTTC.

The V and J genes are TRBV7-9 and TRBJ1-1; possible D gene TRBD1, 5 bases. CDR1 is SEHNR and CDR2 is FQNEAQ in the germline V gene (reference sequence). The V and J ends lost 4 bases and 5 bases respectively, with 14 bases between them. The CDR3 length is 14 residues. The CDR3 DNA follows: TGTGCCAGCAGCTCGAGGGACCAGGGAACTGAAGCTTTCTTT. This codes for CASSSRDQGTEAFF.

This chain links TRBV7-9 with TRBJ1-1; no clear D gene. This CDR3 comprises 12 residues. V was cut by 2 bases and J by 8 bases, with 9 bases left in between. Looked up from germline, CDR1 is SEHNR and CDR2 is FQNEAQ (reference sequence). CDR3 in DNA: TGTGCCAGCAGCTTAACGGCTGGGGAAGCTTTCTTT. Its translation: CASSLTAGEAFF.

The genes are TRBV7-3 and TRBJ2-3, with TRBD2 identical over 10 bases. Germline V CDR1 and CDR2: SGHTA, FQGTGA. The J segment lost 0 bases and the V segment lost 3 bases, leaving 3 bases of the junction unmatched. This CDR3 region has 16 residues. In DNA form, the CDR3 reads TGTGCCAGCAGCTTTAGCGGGGGGCTTAGCACAGATACGCAGTATTTT. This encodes CASSFSGGLSTDTQYF.

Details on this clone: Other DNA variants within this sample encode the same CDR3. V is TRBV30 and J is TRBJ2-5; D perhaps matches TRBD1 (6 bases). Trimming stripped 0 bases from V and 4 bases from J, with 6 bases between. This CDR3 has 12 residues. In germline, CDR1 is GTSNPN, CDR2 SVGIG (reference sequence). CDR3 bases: TGTGCCTGGAGTGTAGGGGGAGAGACCCAGTACTTC. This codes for CAWSVGGETQYF. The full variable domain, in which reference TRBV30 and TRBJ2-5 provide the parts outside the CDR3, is SQTIHQWPATLVQPVGSPLSLECTVEGTSNPNLYWYRQAAGRGLQLLFYSVGIGQISSEVPQNLSASRPQDRQFILSSKKLLLSDSGFYLCAWSVGGETQYFGPGTRLLVL.

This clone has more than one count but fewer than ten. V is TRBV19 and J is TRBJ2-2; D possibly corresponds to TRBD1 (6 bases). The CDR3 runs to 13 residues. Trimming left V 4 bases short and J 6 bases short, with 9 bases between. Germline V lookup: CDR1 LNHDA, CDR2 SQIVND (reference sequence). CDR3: CASSTGDAGELFF. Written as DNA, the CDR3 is TGTGCCAGTAGTACAGGGGATGCCGGGGAGCTGTTTTTT. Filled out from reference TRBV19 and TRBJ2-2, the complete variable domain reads DGGITQSPKYLFRKEGQNVTLSCEQNLNHDAMYWYRQDPGQGLRLIYYSQIVNDFQKGDIAEGYSVSREKKESFPLTVTSAQKNPTAFYLCASSTGDAGELFFGEGSRLTVL.

This CDR3 reads CASSPGNYGYTF. CDR3 nucleotide sequence: TGTGCCAGCAGCCCCGGGAACTATGGCTACACCTTC. The V and J genes are TRBV7-2 and TRBJ1-2, with no clear D. CDR1 and CDR2 from the germline V gene are SGHTA and FQGNSA. Trimming left V 5 bases short and J 2 bases short, with 6 bases between. The CDR3 loop spans 12 amino acids. Complete variable domain (other parts from reference TRBV7-2 and TRBJ1-2): GAGVSQSPSNKVTEKGKDVELRCDPISGHTALYWYRQSLGQGLEFLIYFQGNSAPDKSGLPSDRFSAERTGGSVSTLTIQRTQQEDSAVYLCASSPGNYGYTFGSGTRLTVV.

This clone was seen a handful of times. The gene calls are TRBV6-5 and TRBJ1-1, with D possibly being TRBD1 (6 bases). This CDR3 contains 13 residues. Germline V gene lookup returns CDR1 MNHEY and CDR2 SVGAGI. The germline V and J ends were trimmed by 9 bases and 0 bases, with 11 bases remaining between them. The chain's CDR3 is CASYHRVNTEAFF. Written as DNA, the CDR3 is TGTGCCAGTTACCACAGGGTGAACACTGAAGCTTTCTTT.